These 4 T cell receptor beta chains were sequenced from one sample in a study of OX40 agonist ivuxolimab in advanced cancers. The table came from immunoSEQ multiplex PCR; TCRdb's copy has only in-frame clones and leaves some out. The sample lists around 150,000 clones, about nine tenths occurring once. The sample consisted of CD4+ or CD8+ T cells sorted from blood, taken in a trial of the OX40 agonist ivuxolimab. These receptors were obtained from an adult with an advanced solid tumor such as melanoma, head and neck, liver or kidney cancer.

The rearrangement links TRBV11-2 to TRBJ2-7; 9 positions agree with TRBD2. The CDR3 is made up of 17 amino acids. V shed 5 bases, J shed 1 base, and the junction held 12 bases outside the gene matches. The germline V gene encodes CDR1 SGHAT and CDR2 FQNNGV. The CDR3 coding sequence is TGTGCCAGCAGCCCCCTAAGACTAGCGGATGCATCCTACGAGCAGTACTTC. It specifies CASSPLRLADASYEQYF. Using reference TRBV11-2 and TRBJ2-7 for the parts outside the CDR3, the full variable domain is EAGVAQSPRYKIIEKRQSVAFWCNPISGHATLYWYQQILGQGPKLLIQFQNNGVVDDSQLPKDRFSAERLKGVDSTLKIQPAKLEDSAVYLCASSPLRLADASYEQYFGPGTRLTVT.

J is TRBJ2-1 and V is TRBV7-3; D possibly matches TRBD1 or TRBD2 (6 bases each). This CDR3 is built from 14 residues. Trimming pared 6 bases from V and 6 bases from J, leaving 15 bases between. The V gene's germline CDR1 is SGHTA and CDR2 FQGTGA. The DNA of the CDR3 is TGTGCCAGCAGTTTAGGAGGGGGTTCCAATGAGCAGTTCTTC. Protein sequence: CASSLGGGSNEQFF.

The chain employs TRBV7-9 and TRBJ2-1; the D call may be TRBD1 or TRBD2 (5 bases each). Deletions cut 2 bases from V and 11 bases from J, with 7 bases between. The CDR3 sequence is 11 residues long. Germline values: CDR1 SEHNR, CDR2 FQNEAQ (reference sequence). The DNA of the CDR3 is TGTGCCAGCAGCTTACGGGACCAGCAGTTCTTC. It translates to CASSLRDQQFF.

This chain uses TRBV7-9 with TRBJ2-7; D is undetermined. V lost 2 bases, J lost 10 bases, and 12 bases lay in between. Germline V gene sequence: CDR1 SEHNR, CDR2 FQNEAQ (reference sequence). CDR3 length: 12 amino acids. CDR3 nucleotide sequence: TGTGCCAGCAGCTTAATCCAGGATGAACAGTACTTC. As protein: CASSLIQDEQYF.